The TCR beta chain under discussion was sequenced for a study of blood T cell repertoires in COVID-19. Background on the study: Samples came from the United States, Italy and Spain, spanning acute and convalescent COVID-19. Nucleic acid was either cDNA or gDNA, and it came from T cells, B-cell-depleted T cells, or PBMCs.

Trimming shortened V by 4 bases and J by 5 bases, and 14 bases separated the two germline ends. The length of the CDR3 is 14 residues. In germline, CDR1 is SEHNR, CDR2 FQNEAQ (reference sequence). In the study's own analysis: By means of reference gene primer amplification, nucleated cell counts were estimated. Only in-frame clones appear in the TCRdb table, and some are missing; sequencing was by immunoSEQ multiplex PCR. V, J and clone size are taken as reported in that table, and D and trimming were inferred from the DNA itself. The sample holds fewer than 65,000 clones, roughly 90% seen once. This receptor was taken from a human donor in a cohort sampled during active COVID-19. This chain connects TRBV7-9 to TRBJ2-5, with D perhaps matching TRBD1 (6 bases). Sequenced: peripheral blood. As DNA, the CDR3 is TGTGCCAGCAGCTCAGGGGTAAATACGGAGACCCAGTACTTC. It yields the protein CASSSGVNTETQYF.